Listed below are T cell receptor beta chains from one sample, sequenced in a study of CD4 T cells in relation to SARS-CoV-2 and coronaviruses. The antigens of these receptors remain unknown. Libraries were prepared by immunoSEQ multiplex PCR; TCRdb keeps only in-frame clonotypes and omits some of them. The top ten hold 11% of the sample, which has about 17,000 clones, around three quarters seen once. The sample was CD4+ T cells from PBMCs, cultured in vitro. These receptor sequences come from a human donor in good health. CDR3s include the opening cysteine and the closing phenylalanine or tryptophan. The order of the fields is D gene, clone size, J gene, V gene, CDR3 DNA, CDR3 protein. A D gene is named only where the DNA matches it firmly. Clone size is shown for a subset of rows, as once, few, many or a class of expanded clone.

>-|-|TRBJ1-5|TRBV7-4
TGTGCCAGCAGCTTCGGGTTCCACAGATGCTATAGCAATCAGCCCCAGCATTTT
CASSFGFHRCYSNQPQHF
>-|-|TRBJ2-5|TRBV12-5
TGTGCTAGTGGTTTAGGGCTAAACCAAGAGACCCAGTACTTC
CASGLGLNQETQYF
>TRBD1|-|TRBJ2-3|TRBV18
TGTGCCAGCTCAACGGGACAGGGAGCAATCGGTACGCAGTATTTT
CASSTGQGAIGTQYF
>TRBD1|-|TRBJ1-1|TRBV19
TGTGCCAGTAGTATCGCGACAGGGTCCCACACTGAAGCTTTCTTT
CASSIATGSHTEAFF
>TRBD2|few|TRBJ2-7|TRBV4-2
TGTGCCAGCAGCGCGGGACTAGCGGGAGTTTACGAGCAGTACTTC
CASSAGLAGVYEQYF
>-|-|TRBJ2-7|TRBV18
TGTGCCAGCTCACCGACAGATCTTCCCTACGAGCAGTACTTC
CASSPTDLPYEQYF
>TRBD1|-|TRBJ1-2|TRBV28
TGTGCCAGCACCGAGAGAAGGGGGCGGTGGTATGGCTACACCTTC
CASTERRGRWYGYTF
>TRBD1|-|TRBJ1-1|TRBV19
TGTGCCAGTAGTATAGGACGACAGGGGACTGAAGCTTTCTTT
CASSIGRQGTEAFF
>-|-|TRBJ1-1|TRBV2
TGTGCCAGCCTCCGGGAGGGAAACACTGAAGCTTTCTTT
CASLREGNTEAFF
>TRBD2|-|TRBJ2-1|TRBV5-1
TGCGCCAGCAGCTTACTAGCGGGGGCCGAGAATGAGCAGTTCTTC
CASSLLAGAENEQFF
>-|few|TRBJ2-7|TRBV11-2
TGTGCCAGCAGCTTAGTAGGCAACTACGAGCAGTACTTC
CASSLVGNYEQYF
>-|once|TRBJ1-4|TRBV19
TGTGCCAGTAGTGGGGGCTGGCAGGGAAATGAAAAACTGTTTTTT
CASSGGWQGNEKLFF
>-|-|TRBJ1-6|TRBV4-3
TGCGCCAGCAGCCAATATCGTTCTACAGAGAGTATTTCACCCCTCCACTTT
CASSQYRSTESISPLHF
>-|-|TRBJ1-1|TRBV4-1
TGCGCCAGCAGCCAAGACGGCGCGAACACTGAAGCTTTCTTT
CASSQDGANTEAFF
>TRBD2|-|TRBJ2-1|TRBV5-1
TGCGCCAGCAGCCGCCCTGGGACTAGCGGGGCTTACAATGAGCAGTTCTTC
CASSRPGTSGAYNEQFF
>-|-|TRBJ2-3|TRBV4-3
TGCGCCAGCAGCCGAACGATTGCCAGGGGCGCGGATACGCAGTATTTT
CASSRTIARGADTQYF
>-|-|TRBJ2-7|TRBV7-6
TGTGCCAGCAGTTCCCCCGGGGGAAAAGGGGAGCAGTACTTC
CASSSPGGKGEQYF
>-|-|TRBJ1-5|TRBV7-8
TGTGCCAGCAGCTTATCCGTGAATCAGCCCCAGCATTTT
CASSLSVNQPQHF
>-|-|TRBJ2-5|TRBV11-2
TGTGCCAGCAGCTTAGTGGGGGCGTCCGCGGAGACCCAGTACTTC
CASSLVGASAETQYF
>-|-|TRBJ1-5|TRBV18
TGTGCCAGCTCACCAAACAGCAATCAGCCCCAGCATTTT
CASSPNSNQPQHF
>TRBD1|-|TRBJ1-6|TRBV6-2/TRBV6-3
TGTGCCAGCAGTTACCTGGGACAGGGAAGCTATAATTCACCCCTCCACTTT
CASSYLGQGSYNSPLHF
>-|-|TRBJ1-3|TRBV18
TGTGCCAGCTCACCACGTCCGGGGGATACTGGAAACACCATATATTTT
CASSPRPGDTGNTIYF
>-|-|TRBJ1-4|TRBV7-2
TGTGCCAGCAGCTCCCGGGGGTACACCTCTAATGAAAAACTGTTTTTT
CASSSRGYTSNEKLFF
>-|-|TRBJ2-2|TRBV7-2
TGTGCCAGCAGCGCCCCCGAGGGGGGGCCCAACACCGGGGAGCTGTTTTTT
CASSAPEGGPNTGELFF
>TRBD2|once|TRBJ2-5|TRBV10-3
TGTGCCATCAGTGAGTCTCGCGGGGGGTCATCCCAAGAGACCCAGTACTTC
CAISESRGGSSQETQYF